This T cell receptor beta chain appears in the sequencing data of a study of shared clonotypes between healthy human individuals. The repertoire was sequenced with immunoSEQ multiplex PCR; TCRdb's copy has only in-frame clones and lacks some. This table has roughly 1 million clones, around 76% appearing once. Each of the donors was a healthy adult who was HIV-negative and had not had a recent acute infection or vaccination. Each donor was a Caucasian adult residing in Nashville, Tennessee. This clone was seen just once. Germline assignment: CDR1 LNHDA and CDR2 SQIVND (reference sequence). This CDR3 contains 15 residues. V lost 5 bases, J lost 3 bases, and 17 bases lay in between.

Sequences were obtained from memory CD4+ T cells sorted from blood. Subset defined: CD45RA-negative fraction. This chain links TRBV19 with TRBJ2-7; tentatively, D is TRBD1 (5 bases). This clonotype was obtained from a man between 18 and 29 years old in good health. The CDR3 DNA sequence: TGTGCCAGTAGTCCGGACACACTTACGGTCTACGAGCAGTACTTC. This encodes CASSPDTLTVYEQYF.